A selection of T cell receptor beta chains follows, all from one sample in a study of blood T cell repertoires in COVID-19. Using immunoSEQ multiplex PCR, the repertoire was profiled, and TCRdb retains in-frame clones only, with some absent. The sample has some 200,000 clones, around nine tenths seen once. The sequenced sample consisted of peripheral blood. These receptors were collected from a woman aged 70-85 years with COVID-19, enrolled during active disease. Both conserved end residues are part of each CDR3. The order of the fields is clone size, J gene, V gene, D gene, CDR3 DNA, CDR3 protein. The D gene is left open where the match is weak. A row's size may be missing; if present it is once, few, many or a size class.

-	TRBJ2-7	TRBV3-1/TRBV3-2	TRBD1	TGTGCCAGCAGCCCCGGACAGGGAGTCTACGAGCAGTACTTC	CASSPGQGVYEQYF
-	TRBJ1-5	TRBV6-2/TRBV6-3	-	TGTGCCAGCAGTTACGTCGGGGGGCCCCAGCATTTT	CASSYVGGPQHF
-	TRBJ1-6	TRBV7-9	-	TGTGCCAGCAGCTTGAGGCAGGGATTTTCACCCCTCCACTTT	CASSLRQGFSPLHF
-	TRBJ2-7	TRBV2	-	TGTGCCAGCAGTCGAGCACAGGGAGCCTACGAGCAGTACTTC	CASSRAQGAYEQYF
once	TRBJ1-2	TRBV30	-	TGTGCCTGGAGGCGGGAATTCTATGGCTACACCTTC	CAWRREFYGYTF
-	TRBJ2-1	TRBV11-2	-	TGTGCCAGCAGCTTCTCCAGGGTCAATGAGCAGTTCTTC	CASSFSRVNEQFF
-	TRBJ2-7	TRBV30	-	TGTGCCTGGAGTGTCGGGGGTTGGGAGCAGTACTTC	CAWSVGGWEQYF
-	TRBJ1-3	TRBV7-2	TRBD1	TGTGCCAGCAGCTCGGACAGGGGGCATAACACCATATATTTT	CASSSDRGHNTIYF
-	TRBJ1-1	TRBV6-5	TRBD1	TGTGCCAGCGGCCCGACAGGGGACACTGAAGCTTTCTTT	CASGPTGDTEAFF
-	TRBJ2-1	TRBV29-1	TRBD2	TGCAGCGTCGGGACTAGCGGGAAGTACAATGAGCAGTTCTTC	CSVGTSGKYNEQFF
-	TRBJ2-7	TRBV6-1	TRBD1	TGTGCCAGCAGGGAAGGGACAGGATCCTACGAGCAGTACTTC	CASREGTGSYEQYF
-	TRBJ2-1	TRBV11-2	-	TGTGCCAGCAGCAATCCGAATGGCCTTTACAATGAGCAGTTCTTC	CASSNPNGLYNEQFF
-	TRBJ2-1	TRBV19	TRBD1	TGTGCCAGTAGTATCGGGACAGCAGTACTAATCTCCTACAATGAGCAGTTCTTC	CASSIGTAVLISYNEQFF
-	TRBJ1-1	TRBV28	TRBD1	TGTGCCAGCAGTCGGACAGGGAACACTGAAGCTTTCTTT	CASSRTGNTEAFF
-	TRBJ2-7	TRBV4-1	-	TGCGCCAGCAGCCAAGAATCCTGGAGGGCTTACGAGCAGTACTTC	CASSQESWRAYEQYF
-	TRBJ2-7	TRBV24-1	TRBD1	TGTGCCACCAGTCAACAGGGGTACGAGCAGTACTTC	CATSQQGYEQYF
-	TRBJ2-5	TRBV7-2	-	TGTGCCAGCAGCTTAGCGATTGCGGGGACCCAGTACTTC	CASSLAIAGTQYF
-	TRBJ1-2	TRBV10-3	TRBD1	TGTGCCATCAGTGCCGGGACAGTTGCCGACACCTTC	CAISAGTVADTF
once	TRBJ2-7	TRBV5-1	TRBD2	TGCGCCAGCAGCAAAACTAGCGGATACGAGCAGTACTTC	CASSKTSGYEQYF
-	TRBJ1-2	TRBV19	-	TGTGCCAGTAGTATAGCGGGGGACTATGGCTACACCTTC	CASSIAGDYGYTF
-	TRBJ2-2	TRBV2	-	TGTGCCAGCAGTGAAGCCCCTCCAGGCGGGAACTACGGGACCGGGGAGCTGTTTTTT	CASSEAPPGGNYGTGELFF
-	TRBJ1-2	TRBV9	-	TGTGCCAGCTCAGGGGTGGGCTACACCTTC	CASSGVGYTF